These T cell receptor beta chains were read from a single sample in a study of T cell changes during pregnancy in multiple sclerosis. The table came from immunoSEQ multiplex PCR; TCRdb's copy has only in-frame clones and leaves some out. The table includes 13,000 or so clones, around nine tenths detected once. Sequencing was performed on CD8+ T cells from peripheral blood mononuclear cells, taken in the first trimester of pregnancy. The receptors come from a female donor with multiple sclerosis, enrolled in a pregnancy study. The CDR3 runs from the conserved cysteine through the conserved F or W. The D gene is left open where the match is weak. Where a row states a size, it is once, few, many or the class of an expanded clone; other rows omit it.

abundance	v_gene	j_gene	d_gene	CDR3aa	CDR3nt
.	TRBV19	TRBJ2-1	TRBD1	CASSRTGAYNEQFF	TGTGCCAGTAGTAGGACAGGGGCGTACAATGAGCAGTTCTTC
.	TRBV11-2	TRBJ2-7	TRBD1	CASSLWDRGTSYEQYF	TGTGCCAGCAGCTTATGGGACAGGGGTACCTCCTACGAGCAGTACTTC
.	TRBV4-1	TRBJ2-7	TRBD2	CASSQRPAGDYEQYF	TGCGCCAGCAGCCAACGGCCGGCGGGAGACTACGAGCAGTACTTC
.	TRBV30	TRBJ1-1	.	CAWSGGSIEAFF	TGTGCCTGGAGTGGTGGGAGCATTGAAGCTTTCTTT
.	TRBV7-2	TRBJ1-2	.	CASSFPAGTRYGYTF	TGTGCCAGCAGCTTCCCGGCAGGGACTCGGTATGGCTACACCTTC
few	TRBV16	TRBJ1-1	.	CASSMGDIWTEAFF	TGTGCCAGCAGCATGGGGGACATTTGGACTGAAGCTTTCTTT
.	TRBV6-5	TRBJ1-1	.	CASSRGWNTEAFF	TGTGCCAGCAGTCGAGGGTGGAACACTGAAGCTTTCTTT
.	TRBV5-1	TRBJ1-2	.	CASSQGYGYTF	TGCGCCAGCAGCCAGGGATATGGCTACACCTTC
.	TRBV6-5	TRBJ2-3	TRBD1	CASIPGTGFGTQYF	TGTGCCAGCATCCCCGGGACAGGGTTCGGTACGCAGTATTTT
few	TRBV7-9	TRBJ1-1	.	CASRHPPNTEAFF	TGTGCCAGCAGACACCCCCCGAACACTGAAGCTTTCTTT
.	TRBV4-1	TRBJ1-4	.	CASSQGSGSGDEKLLF	TGCGCCAGCAGCCAAGGTTCAGGTTCGGGAGATGAAAAACTGCTTTTT
.	TRBV6-6	TRBJ2-7	.	CASSYSGTSSYEQYF	TGTGCCAGCAGTTACTCGGGGACATCCTCTTACGAGCAGTACTTC
.	TRBV19	TRBJ1-1	.	CASCGDMNTEAFF	TGTGCCAGTTGCGGAGATATGAACACTGAAGCTTTCTTT
few	TRBV4-2	TRBJ1-6	TRBD1	CASSQQQGAGNSPLHF	TGTGCCAGCAGCCAACAACAGGGGGCCGGTAATTCACCCCTCCACTTT
.	TRBV6-5	TRBJ1-2	.	CASSYGGLSYGYTF	TGTGCCAGCAGTTACGGGGGACTGTCTTATGGCTACACCTTC
once	TRBV7-6	TRBJ2-1	.	CASSLYFSNLNEQFF	TGTGCCAGCAGCTTATATTTCTCTAATCTCAATGAGCAGTTCTTC
.	TRBV7-9	TRBJ1-3	.	CASSPVGGPVSGNTIYF	TGTGCCAGCAGCCCCGTCGGGGGACCTGTCTCTGGAAACACCATATATTTT
.	TRBV6-4	TRBJ2-5	.	CASSEVAGALETQYF	TGTGCCAGCAGTGAAGTCGCGGGGGCCCTTGAGACCCAGTACTTC
once	TRBV6-1	TRBJ2-2	.	CASPCQDRDTGELFF	TGTGCCAGCCCCTGTCAGGACAGAGACACCGGGGAGCTGTTTTTT
.	TRBV9	TRBJ2-1	.	CASSVGQDNEQFF	TGTGCCAGCAGCGTAGGACAGGACAATGAGCAGTTCTTC
medium-sized	TRBV28	TRBJ2-7	TRBD2	CASSSPTAGDGDEQYF	TGTGCCAGCAGTTCCCCCACAGCGGGGGACGGGGACGAGCAGTACTTC
.	TRBV5-1	TRBJ1-1	.	CASSLAQGRGTEAFF	TGCGCCAGCAGCTTGGCTCAGGGTAGGGGTACTGAAGCTTTCTTT
.	TRBV5-1	TRBJ1-4	.	CASSPAEGINEKLFF	TGCGCCAGCAGCCCAGCGGAGGGGATTAATGAAAAACTGTTTTTT
.	TRBV27	TRBJ1-1	.	CATRDKREGRADEAFF	TGTGCCACCAGGGACAAAAGGGAGGGTCGTGCCGATGAAGCTTTCTTT
.	TRBV7-6	TRBJ2-2	.	CASSPSTGRVTGELFF	TGTGCCAGCAGCCCCTCTACAGGGAGGGTTACCGGGGAGCTGTTTTTT
.	TRBV7-2	TRBJ1-1	.	CASSPLLGGKTEAFF	TGTGCCAGCAGCCCCTTACTGGGAGGCAAAACGGAAGCTTTCTTT
.	TRBV20-1	TRBJ2-7	.	CSASNRVLQYF	TGCAGTGCTAGTAACAGGGTACTCCAGTACTTC
.	TRBV6-5	TRBJ1-2	.	CASSYSRGGVGYTF	TGTGCCAGCAGTTACTCGAGAGGCGGCGTTGGCTACACCTTC
.	TRBV5-6	TRBJ1-1	.	CASSLADGAAFF	TGTGCCAGCAGCTTGGCCGATGGGGCGGCTTTCTTT
.	TRBV9	TRBJ1-2	TRBD1	CASSLQGNYGYTF	TGTGCCAGCAGCTTACAGGGGAACTATGGCTACACCTTC
.	TRBV4-3	TRBJ1-2	TRBD1	CASSQDRQGAVGYTF	TGCGCCAGCAGCCAAGATAGGCAGGGGGCCGTGGGCTACACCTTC
.	TRBV6-4	TRBJ2-2	.	CASSDSGAQPGELFF	TGTGCCAGCAGTGACTCGGGGGCCCAGCCCGGGGAGCTGTTTTTT
once	TRBV5-6	TRBJ2-7	.	CASSKGYHREQYF	TGTGCCAGCAGCAAGGGGTACCACAGGGAGCAGTACTTC
.	TRBV7-9	TRBJ2-7	.	CASSLGVSYEQYF	TGTGCCAGCAGCTTAGGAGTCTCCTACGAGCAGTACTTC
.	TRBV4-3	TRBJ2-1	TRBD1	CASSQDPGQGRDEQFF	TGCGCCAGCAGCCAAGATCCGGGACAGGGTAGGGATGAGCAGTTCTTC
.	TRBV27	TRBJ2-3	TRBD1	CASSFTGDVTDTQYF	TGTGCCAGCAGTTTCACAGGGGATGTCACAGATACGCAGTATTTT
medium-sized	TRBV21-1	TRBJ2-2	.	CASSKGQNTGELFF	TGTGCCAGCAGCAAAGGACAGAACACCGGGGAGCTGTTTTTT
.	TRBV27	TRBJ2-2	.	CASSSPEGTAGELFF	TGTGCCAGCAGTTCGCCGGAGGGGACGGCCGGGGAGCTGTTTTTT
.	TRBV6-5	TRBJ2-5	TRBD1	CASSLTGGTQETQYF	TGTGCCAGCAGTTTGACAGGGGGTACCCAAGAGACCCAGTACTTC
.	TRBV19	TRBJ1-5	.	CASSLQVRNQPQHF	TGTGCCAGTAGTTTACAGGTACGCAATCAGCCCCAGCATTTT
.	TRBV2	TRBJ2-1	TRBD2	CASLPLAGGQYNEQFF	TGTGCCAGCCTTCCTCTAGCGGGGGGCCAATACAATGAGCAGTTCTTC
.	TRBV10-1	TRBJ2-7	.	CASSGSGQHQFYEQYF	TGCGCCAGCAGTGGATCCGGACAGCACCAATTCTACGAGCAGTACTTC
.	TRBV28	TRBJ1-1	.	CASSFWGEHYEAFF	TGTGCCAGCAGTTTTTGGGGCGAACACTACGAAGCTTTCTTT
.	TRBV27	TRBJ2-7	TRBD1	CASSSPDRGMYEQYF	TGTGCCAGCAGTAGCCCCGACAGGGGGATGTACGAGCAGTACTTC
.	TRBV27	TRBJ1-6	TRBD1	CASRAGGGNSPLHF	TGTGCCAGCCGGGCAGGGGGCGGTAATTCACCCCTCCACTTT
.	TRBV27	TRBJ2-7	.	CASSLFGNLYEQYF	TGTGCCAGCAGTTTATTCGGGAACCTCTACGAGCAGTACTTC
.	TRBV19	TRBJ1-1	.	CASSIDREVEAFF	TGTGCCAGTAGTATCGACAGAGAAGTTGAAGCTTTCTTT
.	TRBV4-1	TRBJ1-1	.	CASSFRRGTEAFF	TGCGCCAGCAGCTTTCGGAGAGGCACTGAAGCTTTCTTT
.	TRBV5-4	TRBJ2-3	TRBD2	CASSVSGGPGDTQYF	TGTGCCAGCAGCGTTAGCGGGGGGCCTGGGGATACGCAGTATTTT
.	TRBV10-3	TRBJ1-1	.	CAISEGPPNTEAFF	TGTGCCATCAGTGAGGGGCCACCAAACACTGAAGCTTTCTTT
.	TRBV7-9	TRBJ1-1	TRBD1	CASSSGQGPPEAFF	TGTGCCAGCAGCTCAGGACAGGGGCCCCCTGAAGCTTTCTTT
.	TRBV6-5	TRBJ2-3	.	CASRPSGGYTDTQYF	TGTGCCAGCAGACCCAGTGGGGGCTACACAGATACGCAGTATTTT
.	TRBV18	TRBJ2-7	.	CASSPYRGVEQYF	TGTGCCAGCTCACCCTATCGGGGTGTCGAGCAGTACTTC
.	TRBV7-9	TRBJ2-1	.	CASSPRWWGDTYNEQFF	TGTGCCAGCAGCCCCCGGTGGTGGGGGGATACCTACAATGAGCAGTTCTTC
.	TRBV9	TRBJ1-2	TRBD1	CASSPGGGRRTKHRGIVYGYTF	TGTGCCAGCAGCCCAGGAGGGGGTAGGAGAACGAAGCACAGGGGGATCGTCTATGGCTACACCTTC
.	TRBV7-9	TRBJ2-2	TRBD2	CASSPLLADTGELFF	TGTGCCAGCAGCCCTCTCCTAGCGGATACCGGGGAGCTGTTTTTT
.	TRBV7-8	TRBJ1-2	.	CASSPLLVPYGYTF	TGTGCCAGCAGCCCTTTGTTAGTCCCCTATGGCTACACCTTC
.	TRBV7-8	TRBJ1-5	.	CASSLGQAYQPQHF	TGTGCCAGCAGCTTAGGGCAGGCCTATCAGCCCCAGCATTTT
.	TRBV6-4	TRBJ2-3	TRBD2	CASKASGDPTDTQYF	TGTGCCAGCAAGGCTAGCGGAGACCCCACAGATACGCAGTATTTT